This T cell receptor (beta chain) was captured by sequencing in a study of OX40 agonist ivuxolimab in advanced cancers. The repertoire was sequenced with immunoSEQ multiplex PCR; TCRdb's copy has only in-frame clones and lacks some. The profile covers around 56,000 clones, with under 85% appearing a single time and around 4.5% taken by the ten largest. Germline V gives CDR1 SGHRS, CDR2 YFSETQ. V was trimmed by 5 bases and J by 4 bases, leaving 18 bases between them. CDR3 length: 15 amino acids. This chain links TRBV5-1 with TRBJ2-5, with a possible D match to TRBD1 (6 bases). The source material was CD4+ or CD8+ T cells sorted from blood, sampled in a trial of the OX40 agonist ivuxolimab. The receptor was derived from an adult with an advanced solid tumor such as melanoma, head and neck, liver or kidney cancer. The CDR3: CASSSTDSFGETQYF. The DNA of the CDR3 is TGCGCCAGCAGTTCCACGGACAGTTTTGGAGAGACCCAGTACTTC.